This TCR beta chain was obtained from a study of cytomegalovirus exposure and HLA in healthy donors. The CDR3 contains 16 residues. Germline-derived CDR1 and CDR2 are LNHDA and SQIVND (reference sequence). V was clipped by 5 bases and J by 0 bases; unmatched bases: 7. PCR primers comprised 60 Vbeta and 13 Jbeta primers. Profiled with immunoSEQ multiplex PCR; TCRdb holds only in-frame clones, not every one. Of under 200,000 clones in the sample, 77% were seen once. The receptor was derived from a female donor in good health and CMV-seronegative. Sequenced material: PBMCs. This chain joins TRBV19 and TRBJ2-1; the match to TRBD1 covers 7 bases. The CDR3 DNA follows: TGTGCCAGTAGTCTGCGGACAGGAAGCTCCTACAATGAGCAGTTCTTC. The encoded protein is CASSLRTGSSYNEQFF.